The T cell receptor beta chain described here comes from a study of cytomegalovirus exposure and HLA in healthy donors. Broader study findings: An ancestry cluster, one associated with Asian ancestry, reportedly showed fewer N-insertions than the approximately 720-donor mean in a later analysis.

For this clone: Antigen unknown.

PCR primers comprised 60 Vbeta and 13 Jbeta primers. The table came from immunoSEQ multiplex PCR; TCRdb's copy has only in-frame clones and leaves some out. The repertoire holds 90,000 to 100,000 clones, with 78% as singletons. The CDR3 contains 14 residues. CDR1 MNHEY and CDR2 SMNVEV come from the germline V gene (reference sequence). V shed 6 bases, J shed 6 bases, and the junction held 9 bases outside the gene matches. The gene calls are TRBV27 and TRBJ1-2; 8 nucleotides match TRBD1. Sequencing was done on a sample of PBMCs. The origin of this receptor is a woman in her sixties or seventies in good health and CMV-seronegative. CDR3 loop: CASSATGERNGYTF. CDR3 DNA sequence: TGTGCCAGCAGCGCGACAGGGGAGCGTAATGGCTACACCTTC.